These T cell receptor beta chains were read from a single sample in a study of T cells in Graves' hyperthyroidism and ophthalmopathy. TCRdb re-called the multiplex PCR reads through MiXCR, storing one row per CDR3 protein. The sample holds 300,000 to 500,000 distinct CDR3 sequences, approximately 15% seen once. The sample was blood. The receptors shown here come from a woman aged 25 to 39 with Graves' hyperthyroidism. CDR3s include the opening cysteine and the closing phenylalanine or tryptophan. Fields, in order: D gene, J gene, V gene, clone size, CDR3 protein, CDR3 DNA. A D gene is named only where the DNA matches it firmly. Clone sizes are given selectively: once, few, many, or a class where the clone is expanded.

D gene: .
J gene: TRBJ1-3
V gene: TRBV13
clone size: .
CDR3 protein: CASSSRDHTIYF
CDR3 DNA: TGTGCCAGCAGCTCCAGGGACCACACCATATATTTT

D gene: TRBD1
J gene: TRBJ2-3
V gene: TRBV12-3/TRBV12-4
clone size: many
CDR3 protein: CASRKTGGGTDTQYF
CDR3 DNA: TGTGCCAGCAGAAAGACAGGGGGAGGCACAGATACGCAGTATTTT

D gene: TRBD2
J gene: TRBJ2-7
V gene: TRBV9
clone size: .
CDR3 protein: CASSVTSGRSEQYF
CDR3 DNA: TGTGCCAGCAGCGTGACTAGCGGGAGGTCCGAGCAGTACTTC

D gene: .
J gene: TRBJ1-2
V gene: TRBV6-1
clone size: few
CDR3 protein: CASSVTVNYGYTF
CDR3 DNA: TGTGCCAGCAGTGTAACAGTAAACTATGGCTACACCTTC

D gene: .
J gene: TRBJ1-4
V gene: TRBV5-1
clone size: .
CDR3 protein: CASRPDPATNEKLFF
CDR3 DNA: TGCGCCAGCAGACCTGACCCTGCAACTAATGAAAAACTGTTTTTT

D gene: TRBD1
J gene: TRBJ1-6
V gene: TRBV14
clone size: .
CDR3 protein: CASSQDLRGGDNSPLHF
CDR3 DNA: TGTGCCAGCAGCCAAGATCTGAGAGGGGGCGATAATTCACCCCTCCACTTT

D gene: TRBD2
J gene: TRBJ2-3
V gene: TRBV24-1
clone size: many
CDR3 protein: CATSDLRLAGSDTQYF
CDR3 DNA: TGTGCCACCAGTGATTTGAGGCTAGCGGGATCAGATACGCAGTATTTT

D gene: TRBD2
J gene: TRBJ2-7
V gene: TRBV13
clone size: .
CDR3 protein: CASRIAGGPYGQYF
CDR3 DNA: TGTGCCAGCAGGATTGCGGGAGGGCCCTACGGGCAGTACTTC

D gene: .
J gene: TRBJ2-2
V gene: TRBV24-1
clone size: few
CDR3 protein: CATRDSTGELFF
CDR3 DNA: TGTGCCACCAGGGACAGCACCGGGGAGCTGTTTTTT

D gene: .
J gene: TRBJ2-7
V gene: TRBV7-9
clone size: .
CDR3 protein: CASSTTEGHSSYEQYF
CDR3 DNA: TGTGCCAGCAGCACCACGGAGGGACACTCTTCCTACGAGCAGTACTTC

D gene: TRBD2
J gene: TRBJ2-7
V gene: TRBV4-1
clone size: few
CDR3 protein: CASSPKREGLRYEQYF
CDR3 DNA: TGCGCCAGCAGCCCCAAGCGGGAGGGCCTGAGGTACGAGCAGTACTTC

D gene: .
J gene: TRBJ2-1
V gene: TRBV6-2/TRBV6-3
clone size: many
CDR3 protein: CASSTRQEYNEQFF
CDR3 DNA: TGTGCCAGCAGTACCCGACAAGAATACAATGAGCAGTTCTTC